The 8 T cell receptor beta chains below all came from one sample that was sequenced in a study of Ad26.COV2.S vaccination and SARS-CoV-2 variants. The method was immunoSEQ multiplex PCR; TCRdb's version includes in-frame clones alone and lacks a portion of them. The sample gives 430,000 or so clones, approximately 92% of which show up once; 2.5% is in the top ten. Treatment: some 20 received Ad26.COV2.S at low or high dose, single or two shots; about 5 received placebo; per-sample allocation not given. The samples date from day 63 after the first vaccine or placebo injection. The sequencing here drew on peripheral blood, taken in a trial of Ad26.COV2.S vaccine versus placebo. These receptors came from a person between 18 and 59 years old who received the Ad26.COV2.S COVID-19 vaccine or a placebo.

The chain couples TRBV7-2 to TRBJ1-6; 7 bases line up with TRBD1. Trimming removed 5 bases from V and 0 bases from J; junction bases left unmatched: 10. The V gene's germline CDR1 is SGHTA and CDR2 FQGNSA. CDR3 length: 18 residues. The chain's CDR3 is CASSGGRGPSSYNSPLHF. The CDR3, as DNA: TGTGCCAGCAGCGGGGGAAGGGGGCCTAGCTCCTATAATTCACCCCTCCACTTT.

This rearrangement joins TRBV24-1 to TRBJ2-3; 7 bases fit TRBD2. V shed 2 bases, J shed 5 bases, and the junction held 3 bases outside the gene matches. CDR1 KGHDR and CDR2 SFDVKD come from the germline V gene. The CDR3 loop spans 14 amino acids. CDR3 sequence: CATSDSAGVDTQYF. CDR3 nucleotides: TGTGCCACCAGTGATTCTGCGGGGGTAGATACGCAGTATTTT.

The chain joins TRBV6-5 to TRBJ2-7; D not certain. This CDR3 is 14 amino acids long. Germline V gene data show CDR1 as MNHEY and CDR2 as SVGAGI. Trimming left V 0 bases short and J 3 bases short, with 9 bases between. CDR3 sequence reads: CASSYSTPRYEQYF. The CDR3 nucleotides are TGTGCCAGCAGTTACTCCACTCCCCGCTACGAGCAGTACTTC.

This chain uses TRBV30 with TRBJ1-2; TRBD1 matches at 8 bases. From germline, CDR1 is GTSNPN and CDR2 SVGIG (reference sequence). Trimming at V came to 2 bases and at J to 8 bases, leaving 4 bases not matched to a gene. The CDR3 has 12 residues. CDR3 nucleotide sequence: TGTGCCTGGAGTCAGGGGGCCCAAGGCTACACCTTC. Its translation: CAWSQGAQGYTF.

This clone was found once. This rearrangement joins TRBV7-9 to TRBJ1-2; 7 bases are a match to TRBD1. The V gene end was trimmed by 7 bases and the J gene end by 2 bases; junction bases not matched to a gene: 10. Germline V lookup: CDR1 SEHNR, CDR2 FQNEAQ (reference sequence). The CDR3 has 15 residues. CDR3 sequence reads: CASNDRAGGNYGYTF. DNA of the CDR3: TGTGCCAGCAACGACAGGGCAGGCGGGAACTATGGCTACACCTTC.

The chain is built from TRBV9 and TRBJ2-1; 10 bases line up with TRBD2. CDR1 and CDR2 from the germline V gene are SGDLS and YYNGEE. Trimming removed 3 bases from V and 3 bases from J; junction bases left unmatched: 9. This CDR3 contains 17 residues. The CDR3 spells CASSAHTLAGDYNEQFF. For the CDR3, the DNA is TGTGCCAGCAGCGCACACACCCTAGCGGGAGACTACAATGAGCAGTTCTTC.

This clone was counted between two and nine times. This sequence joins TRBV2 and TRBJ1-1; the D gene is possibly TRBD1 (6 bases). Germline V gives CDR1 SNHLY, CDR2 FYNNEI. The V gene lost 6 bases and the J gene lost 1 base, with 12 bases spanning the gap. The CDR3 runs 14 residues. CDR3 DNA sequence: TGTGCCAGCAGGAACTCCAGGGGGAACACTGAAGCTTTCTTT. Protein: CASRNSRGNTEAFF.

This sequence joins TRBV18 and TRBJ1-4; D call uncertain. The CDR3 loop spans 12 amino acids. Germline V gives CDR1 KGHSH, CDR2 LQKENI. V was pared by 5 bases and J by 5 bases, with 6 bases between. CDR3 region: CASSAANEKLFF. CDR3 nucleotide sequence: TGTGCCAGCTCAGCGGCCAATGAAAAACTGTTTTTT.